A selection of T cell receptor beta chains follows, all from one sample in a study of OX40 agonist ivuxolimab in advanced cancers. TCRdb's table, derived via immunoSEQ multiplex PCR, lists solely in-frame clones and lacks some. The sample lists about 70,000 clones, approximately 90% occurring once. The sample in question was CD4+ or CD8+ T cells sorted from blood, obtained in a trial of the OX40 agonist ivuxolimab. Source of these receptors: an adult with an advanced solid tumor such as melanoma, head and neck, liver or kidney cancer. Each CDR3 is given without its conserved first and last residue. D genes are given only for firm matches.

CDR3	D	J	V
ASSPQRQGYADTQY	TRBD1	TRBJ2-3	TRBV19
ASDLAGGTGELF	TRBD2	TRBJ2-2	TRBV6-1
ASSLGQGAREQY	TRBD1	TRBJ2-7	TRBV5-6
ASSQETRNTIY	.	TRBJ1-3	TRBV4-2
ASSLVQNRQGSHEQY	TRBD1	TRBJ2-7	TRBV5-1
ASSVVGLAATGELF	TRBD2	TRBJ2-2	TRBV9
ASSLIDRATEAF	TRBD1	TRBJ1-1	TRBV19
ASSPNTGSPYNEQF	.	TRBJ2-1	TRBV18
ASSLTGQPYNEQF	.	TRBJ2-1	TRBV7-2
ASSFRGKQETQY	.	TRBJ2-5	TRBV7-9
ASSLQGVDTQY	.	TRBJ2-3	TRBV5-1
ASSLAKGAKDTQY	TRBD1	TRBJ2-3	TRBV5-1
ASSLGTGGTTDTQY	TRBD1	TRBJ2-3	TRBV7-6
ASTSTGLETQY	.	TRBJ2-5	TRBV2
ASGRQGTGNTEAF	TRBD1	TRBJ1-1	TRBV5-4
ASRLQVTSYNEQF	.	TRBJ2-1	TRBV4-1
ASSTSRRTEAF	.	TRBJ1-1	TRBV7-2
ASSLSWGQETQY	.	TRBJ2-5	TRBV5-5
ASSGGNSNQPQH	.	TRBJ1-5	TRBV6-5
AWRGPGNTEAF	.	TRBJ1-1	TRBV30
SAIWGTEAF	.	TRBJ1-1	TRBV20-1
ASSEGWQKTYEQY	.	TRBJ2-7	TRBV6-1
ASSADSLNYGYT	.	TRBJ1-2	TRBV18
ASSPREGQPQH	.	TRBJ1-5	TRBV11-2
ASSPLPGQNTGELF	.	TRBJ2-2	TRBV18
ASSLDGQGARGYT	TRBD1	TRBJ1-2	TRBV7-2
AISESAGSADTQY	.	TRBJ2-3	TRBV10-3
ASRKQGAKEQF	TRBD1	TRBJ2-1	TRBV27
ASSETPSSYNEQF	.	TRBJ2-1	TRBV6-4
ASKRTGGDYGYT	TRBD1	TRBJ1-2	TRBV6-4
ASSLDRQGAREQY	TRBD1	TRBJ2-7	TRBV11-2
AWSVQRRAF	.	TRBJ1-1	TRBV30
AWRKGVNEQY	.	TRBJ2-7	TRBV30
ASSPGQDFYGYT	TRBD1	TRBJ1-2	TRBV7-6
ASREEQGRDYGYT	.	TRBJ1-2	TRBV6-5
ASSTGTSGGSYQETQY	TRBD2	TRBJ2-5	TRBV19
ASSDGGAYEQY	TRBD2	TRBJ2-7	TRBV7-2
ASSLYMGGTDTQY	.	TRBJ2-3	TRBV5-1
AWRVLDRVGEKLF	TRBD1	TRBJ1-4	TRBV30
ASGLVLAGVSGETQY	TRBD2	TRBJ2-5	TRBV12-5
ASSKDTPPEKLF	.	TRBJ1-4	TRBV18
ASSAHLNTEAF	.	TRBJ1-1	TRBV6-1
ASRSRGLPNEKLF	.	TRBJ1-4	TRBV19
ASSPDRGRGYT	TRBD1	TRBJ1-2	TRBV11-2
ASSLVVGPAKNIQY	.	TRBJ2-4	TRBV7-2